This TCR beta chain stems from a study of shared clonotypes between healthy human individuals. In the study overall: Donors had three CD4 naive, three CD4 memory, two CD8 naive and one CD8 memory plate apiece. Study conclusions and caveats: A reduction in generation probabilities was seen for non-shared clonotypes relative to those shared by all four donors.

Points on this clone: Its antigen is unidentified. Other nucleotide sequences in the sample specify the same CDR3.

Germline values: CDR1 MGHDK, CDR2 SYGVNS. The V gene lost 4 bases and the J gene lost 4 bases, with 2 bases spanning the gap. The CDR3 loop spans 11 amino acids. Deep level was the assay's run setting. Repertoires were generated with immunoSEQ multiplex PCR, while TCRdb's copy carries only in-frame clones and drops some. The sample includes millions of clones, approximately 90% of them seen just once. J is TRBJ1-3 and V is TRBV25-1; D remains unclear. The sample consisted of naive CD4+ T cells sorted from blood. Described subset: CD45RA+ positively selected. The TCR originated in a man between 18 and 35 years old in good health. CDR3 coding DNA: TGTGCCAGCAGTGCCGGAAACACCATATATTTT. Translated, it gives CASSAGNTIYF.